A selection of T cell receptor beta chains follows, all from one sample in a study of T cells after somatic rescue of genetic block. Profiled with immunoSEQ multiplex PCR; TCRdb holds only in-frame clones, not every one. The sample lists tens of thousands of clones, approximately 90% occurring once. The sequenced sample consisted of peripheral blood mononuclear cells (PBMCs). The receptors originated from a middle-aged man. Each CDR3 is given with its conserved first and last residue. Fields, in order: V gene, J gene, clone size, D gene, CDR3 length, CDR3 protein, CDR3 DNA. D genes are given only for firm matches. Clone size, where shown, is once, few, many, or a class for clones that have expanded.

v_call: TRBV5-1
j_call: TRBJ2-5
clone_size: .
d_call: .
cdr3_length: 15
cdr3_aa: CASSRNGGPVGEQYF
cdr3_nt: TGCGCCAGCAGCAGGAACGGGGGGCCCGTTGGAGAGCAGTACTTC

v_call: TRBV4-2
j_call: TRBJ2-1
clone_size: .
d_call: TRBD2
cdr3_length: 17
cdr3_aa: CASGQGGLSGSIREQFF
cdr3_nt: TGTGCCAGCGGCCAAGGGGGGCTAAGCGGGAGCATACGTGAGCAGTTCTTC

v_call: TRBV27
j_call: TRBJ2-1
clone_size: .
d_call: TRBD1
cdr3_length: 14
cdr3_aa: CASSIGTGGDEQFF
cdr3_nt: TGTGCCAGCAGTATCGGGACAGGGGGCGATGAGCAGTTCTTC

v_call: TRBV5-1
j_call: TRBJ2-7
clone_size: .
d_call: .
cdr3_length: 14
cdr3_aa: CASSERLGGGEQYF
cdr3_nt: TGCGCCAGCAGCGAACGACTAGGTGGGGGGGAGCAGTACTTC

v_call: TRBV12-5
j_call: TRBJ1-4
clone_size: .
d_call: .
cdr3_length: 14
cdr3_aa: CASGLGLNPEKLFF
cdr3_nt: TGTGCTAGTGGTTTGGGCCTGAACCCTGAAAAACTGTTTTTT

v_call: TRBV10-3
j_call: TRBJ1-1
clone_size: .
d_call: .
cdr3_length: 14
cdr3_aa: CAISESQLTTEAFF
cdr3_nt: TGTGCCATCAGTGAGTCCCAATTGACCACTGAAGCTTTCTTT

v_call: TRBV4-1
j_call: TRBJ2-1
clone_size: .
d_call: TRBD2
cdr3_length: 14
cdr3_aa: CASSHPGRPHEQFF
cdr3_nt: TGCGCCAGCAGCCATCCCGGGAGGCCCCATGAGCAGTTCTTC

v_call: TRBV11-2
j_call: TRBJ1-1
clone_size: .
d_call: .
cdr3_length: 11
cdr3_aa: CASSRTFEAFF
cdr3_nt: TGTGCCAGCAGCCGGACCTTTGAAGCTTTCTTT

v_call: TRBV30
j_call: TRBJ1-1
clone_size: .
d_call: .
cdr3_length: 13
cdr3_aa: CAWTGIPNTEAFF
cdr3_nt: TGTGCCTGGACCGGGATTCCGAACACTGAAGCTTTCTTT

v_call: TRBV6-1
j_call: TRBJ2-1
clone_size: .
d_call: .
cdr3_length: 8
cdr3_aa: CASHSGFF
cdr3_nt: TGTGCCAGCCACAGCGGTTTCTTC

v_call: TRBV7-2
j_call: TRBJ2-1
clone_size: .
d_call: .
cdr3_length: 18
cdr3_aa: CASSLVYDLLQLTLEQFF
cdr3_nt: TGTGCCAGCAGCTTAGTTTACGATTTACTCCAGCTAACCTTAGAGCAGTTCTTC

v_call: TRBV7-2
j_call: TRBJ2-5
clone_size: once
d_call: TRBD1
cdr3_length: 13
cdr3_aa: CASSEGARETQYF
cdr3_nt: TGTGCCAGCAGCGAGGGGGCACGGGAGACCCAGTACTTC

v_call: TRBV4-1
j_call: TRBJ1-2
clone_size: .
d_call: .
cdr3_length: 14
cdr3_aa: CASSQAGTVRGYTF
cdr3_nt: TGCGCCAGCAGCCAAGCGGGCACAGTTCGTGGCTACACCTTC

v_call: TRBV15
j_call: TRBJ1-5
clone_size: .
d_call: .
cdr3_length: 18
cdr3_aa: CATSRDGVPGMGNQPQHF
cdr3_nt: TGTGCCACCAGCAGAGATGGTGTTCCAGGAATGGGCAATCAGCCCCAGCATTTT

v_call: TRBV7-2
j_call: TRBJ2-7
clone_size: .
d_call: TRBD2
cdr3_length: 15
cdr3_aa: CASSSPSGGAYEQYF
cdr3_nt: TGTGCCAGCAGCTCTCCTAGCGGGGGGGCCTACGAGCAGTACTTC

v_call: TRBV21-1
j_call: TRBJ2-5
clone_size: .
d_call: .
cdr3_length: 10
cdr3_aa: CASREETQYF
cdr3_nt: TGTGCCAGCCGGGAGGAGACCCAGTACTTC

v_call: TRBV28
j_call: TRBJ2-2
clone_size: .
d_call: .
cdr3_length: 14
cdr3_aa: CASSWRGRGGELFF
cdr3_nt: TGTGCCAGCAGTTGGCGGGGGCGCGGCGGGGAGCTGTTTTTT

v_call: TRBV28
j_call: TRBJ1-2
clone_size: few
d_call: .
cdr3_length: 12
cdr3_aa: CASGSRGRGYTF
cdr3_nt: TGTGCCAGCGGAAGCAGGGGTCGGGGCTACACCTTC

v_call: TRBV5-1
j_call: TRBJ2-5
clone_size: .
d_call: .
cdr3_length: 13
cdr3_aa: CASSLETQETQYF
cdr3_nt: TGCGCCAGCAGCTTGGAAACCCAAGAGACCCAGTACTTC

v_call: TRBV7-6
j_call: TRBJ2-5
clone_size: .
d_call: .
cdr3_length: 14
cdr3_aa: CASSSIPTEGTQYF
cdr3_nt: TGTGCCAGCAGTTCGATCCCGACAGAGGGGACCCAGTACTTC

v_call: TRBV9
j_call: TRBJ2-7
clone_size: .
d_call: TRBD1
cdr3_length: 16
cdr3_aa: CASSVGSGTGWKEQYF
cdr3_nt: TGTGCCAGCAGCGTAGGTTCCGGGACAGGGTGGAAAGAGCAGTACTTC

v_call: TRBV6-6
j_call: TRBJ1-1
clone_size: .
d_call: .
cdr3_length: 16
cdr3_aa: CASSYAGVRGNTEAFF
cdr3_nt: TGTGCCAGCAGTTACGCAGGCGTCAGGGGGAACACTGAAGCTTTCTTT

v_call: TRBV2
j_call: TRBJ1-6
clone_size: .
d_call: TRBD1
cdr3_length: 15
cdr3_aa: CASRDPGQSNSPLHF
cdr3_nt: TGTGCCAGCAGAGATCCGGGACAGAGTAATTCACCCCTCCACTTT

v_call: TRBV4-2
j_call: TRBJ2-1
clone_size: .
d_call: .
cdr3_length: 15
cdr3_aa: CASSQEALLYNEQFF
cdr3_nt: TGTGCCAGCAGCCAAGAAGCGCTCCTCTACAATGAGCAGTTCTTC

v_call: TRBV19
j_call: TRBJ1-5
clone_size: .
d_call: .
cdr3_length: 16
cdr3_aa: CASSIVGGNSNQPQHF
cdr3_nt: TGTGCCAGTAGTATAGTGGGGGGTAATAGCAATCAGCCCCAGCATTTT

v_call: TRBV5-1
j_call: TRBJ2-5
clone_size: .
d_call: .
cdr3_length: 17
cdr3_aa: CASSLGAGPPLQETQYF
cdr3_nt: TGCGCCAGCAGCTTGGGCGCAGGACCGCCACTCCAAGAGACCCAGTACTTC

v_call: TRBV29-1
j_call: TRBJ2-5
clone_size: .
d_call: .
cdr3_length: 15
cdr3_aa: CSVEDSRGGQETQYF
cdr3_nt: TGCAGCGTTGAAGATTCGAGGGGAGGTCAAGAGACCCAGTACTTC

v_call: TRBV28
j_call: TRBJ2-1
clone_size: .
d_call: TRBD2
cdr3_length: 16
cdr3_aa: CASRPTSGKDYNEQFF
cdr3_nt: TGTGCCAGCAGGCCCACTAGCGGGAAGGACTACAATGAGCAGTTCTTC

v_call: TRBV18
j_call: TRBJ1-5
clone_size: .
d_call: .
cdr3_length: 13
cdr3_aa: CASSQQIDQPQHF
cdr3_nt: TGTGCCAGCTCCCAACAAATCGATCAGCCCCAGCATTTT

v_call: TRBV6-5
j_call: TRBJ1-5
clone_size: .
d_call: .
cdr3_length: 13
cdr3_aa: CASSSNFNQPQHF
cdr3_nt: TGTGCCAGCAGTTCAAACTTTAATCAGCCCCAGCATTTT

v_call: TRBV4-2
j_call: TRBJ1-1
clone_size: .
d_call: .
cdr3_length: 13
cdr3_aa: CASSQVGITEAFF
cdr3_nt: TGTGCCAGCAGCCAAGTCGGGATCACTGAAGCTTTCTTT

v_call: TRBV6-6
j_call: TRBJ2-7
clone_size: .
d_call: TRBD2
cdr3_length: 15
cdr3_aa: CAIGRVAGASYEQYF
cdr3_nt: TGTGCCATTGGGCGCGTAGCGGGTGCCTCCTACGAGCAGTACTTC

v_call: TRBV6-5
j_call: TRBJ2-1
clone_size: .
d_call: .
cdr3_length: 12
cdr3_aa: CASSRTGFEQFF
cdr3_nt: TGTGCCAGCAGTCGAACAGGGTTCGAGCAGTTCTTC

v_call: TRBV9
j_call: TRBJ2-7
clone_size: once
d_call: .
cdr3_length: 14
cdr3_aa: CASSPRDTSYEQYF
cdr3_nt: TGTGCCAGCAGCCCACGGGACACTTCCTACGAGCAGTACTTC

v_call: TRBV18
j_call: TRBJ1-4
clone_size: .
d_call: .
cdr3_length: 15
cdr3_aa: CASSPPTGAGEKLFF
cdr3_nt: TGTGCCAGCTCACCACCGACGGGGGCAGGGGAAAAACTGTTTTTT

v_call: TRBV5-1
j_call: TRBJ2-7
clone_size: .
d_call: .
cdr3_length: 14
cdr3_aa: CASSPGDITYEQYF
cdr3_nt: TGCGCCAGCAGCCCAGGGGACATCACCTACGAGCAGTACTTC

v_call: TRBV28
j_call: TRBJ2-1
clone_size: .
d_call: TRBD2
cdr3_length: 17
cdr3_aa: CASSFSGLAKTINEQFF
cdr3_nt: TGTGCCAGCAGTTTCTCCGGACTAGCGAAGACTATCAATGAGCAGTTCTTC

v_call: TRBV5-1
j_call: TRBJ2-5
clone_size: .
d_call: .
cdr3_length: 14
cdr3_aa: CASSFNQEQETQYF
cdr3_nt: TGCGCCAGCAGCTTTAATCAGGAACAAGAGACCCAGTACTTC

v_call: TRBV15
j_call: TRBJ2-7
clone_size: .
d_call: .
cdr3_length: 12
cdr3_aa: CATSRYRAEQYF
cdr3_nt: TGTGCCACCAGCAGGTACAGGGCCGAGCAGTACTTC

v_call: TRBV5-6
j_call: TRBJ2-7
clone_size: .
d_call: TRBD1
cdr3_length: 15
cdr3_aa: CASSLDGTDTYEQYF
cdr3_nt: TGTGCCAGCAGCTTGGACGGGACAGACACCTACGAGCAGTACTTC

v_call: TRBV5-1
j_call: TRBJ2-1
clone_size: .
d_call: TRBD2
cdr3_length: 19
cdr3_aa: CASSPGLAGGSQNGGEQFF
cdr3_nt: TGCGCCAGCAGCCCCGGACTAGCGGGGGGTTCTCAGAATGGGGGTGAGCAGTTCTTC

v_call: TRBV19
j_call: TRBJ2-2
clone_size: .
d_call: .
cdr3_length: 13
cdr3_aa: CASSREAARELFF
cdr3_nt: TGTGCCAGTAGTAGGGAGGCCGCCCGGGAGCTGTTTTTT

v_call: TRBV6-5
j_call: TRBJ2-7
clone_size: .
d_call: .
cdr3_length: 12
cdr3_aa: CASRHSGSEQYF
cdr3_nt: TGTGCCAGCAGGCACTCAGGGTCCGAGCAGTACTTC

v_call: TRBV7-2
j_call: TRBJ1-1
clone_size: once
d_call: .
cdr3_length: 12
cdr3_aa: CASRNINTEAFF
cdr3_nt: TGTGCCAGCAGAAACATAAACACTGAAGCTTTCTTT